The T cell receptor (beta chain) under discussion was sequenced for a study of blood T cell repertoires in COVID-19. Only in-frame clones appear in the TCRdb table, and some are missing; sequencing was by immunoSEQ multiplex PCR. The profile shows approximately 170,000 clones, approximately 86% of them singletons. The sequence came from a man in his 70s with acute or convalescent COVID-19. Sequencing was carried out using peripheral blood.

CDR3 in amino acids: CASSGPNEGGRLGTDTQYF. In DNA form, the CDR3 reads TGTGCCAGCAGCGGACCTAACGAGGGAGGTCGACTGGGGACAGATACGCAGTATTTT. The chain couples TRBV13 to TRBJ2-3, with a possible D match to TRBD2 (6 bases). CDR1 is PRHDT and CDR2 is FYEKMQ in the germline V gene (reference sequence). The CDR3 sequence is 19 residues long. Trimming shortened V by 5 bases and J by 3 bases, and 27 bases separated the two germline ends.